Described below is a single T cell receptor beta chain sequence and its context. Its antigen is currently unknown. This record belongs to a study of T cell responses to AZD1222 COVID-19 vaccine. Profiled with immunoSEQ multiplex PCR; TCRdb holds only in-frame clones, not every one. The table shows 180,000 or so clones, with 80% to 95% occurring only once. Overall study findings and caveats: At 160-218 and 743-854, vaccine-associated CD4 TCRs were dominant, and they spanned spike.

The sequence was collected from an adult who received the AZD1222 COVID-19 vaccine. Sample: peripheral blood, taken 28 days after the second AZD1222 dose.

CDR3 protein: CASSLVEGSNYGYTF. For the CDR3, the DNA is TGTGCCAGCAGCTTAGTCGAGGGTTCTAACTATGGCTACACCTTC. The rearrangement uses TRBV7-2 and TRBJ1-2; the D is unclear. Germline V lookup: CDR1 SGHTA, CDR2 FQGNSA. Trimming removed 1 base from V and 0 bases from J, with 9 bases in between. This CDR3 has 15 amino acids.